The sequence of this TCR beta chain was determined in a study of OX40 agonist ivuxolimab in advanced cancers. Anyone with autoimmune disease history or systemic immunosuppression was excluded. TCRdb's table, derived via immunoSEQ multiplex PCR, lists solely in-frame clones and lacks some. This table holds tens of thousands of clones, 89% found once. Sequences were derived from CD4+ or CD8+ T cells sorted from blood, sampled in a trial of the OX40 agonist ivuxolimab. The clonotype was recovered from an adult with an advanced solid tumor such as melanoma, head and neck, liver or kidney cancer.

The CDR3 bases are TGTGCCAGCAGCCACCCCCCAGATACGCAGTATTTT. Amino acids: CASSHPPDTQYF. The gene calls are TRBV7-9 and TRBJ2-3, with D hard to call. This CDR3 is 12 amino acids long. The germline V gene has CDR1 SEHNR and CDR2 FQNEAQ (reference sequence). V lost 5 bases and J lost 4, with 7 bases in between.